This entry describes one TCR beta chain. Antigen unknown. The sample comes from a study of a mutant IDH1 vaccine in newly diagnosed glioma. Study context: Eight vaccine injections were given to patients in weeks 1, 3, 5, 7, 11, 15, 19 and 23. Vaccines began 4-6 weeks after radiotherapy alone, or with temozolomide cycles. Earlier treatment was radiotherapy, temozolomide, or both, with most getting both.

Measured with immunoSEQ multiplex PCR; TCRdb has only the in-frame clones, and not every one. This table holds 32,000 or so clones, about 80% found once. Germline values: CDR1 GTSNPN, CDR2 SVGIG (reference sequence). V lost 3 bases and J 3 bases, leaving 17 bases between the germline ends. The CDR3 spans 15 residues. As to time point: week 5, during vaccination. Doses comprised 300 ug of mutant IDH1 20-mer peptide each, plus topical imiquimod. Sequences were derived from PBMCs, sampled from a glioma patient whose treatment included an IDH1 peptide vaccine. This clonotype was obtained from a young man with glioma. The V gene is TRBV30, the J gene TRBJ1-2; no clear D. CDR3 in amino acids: CAWSPPRAGHYGYTF. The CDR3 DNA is TGTGCCTGGAGCCCTCCCCGGGCCGGTCACTATGGCTACACCTTC.